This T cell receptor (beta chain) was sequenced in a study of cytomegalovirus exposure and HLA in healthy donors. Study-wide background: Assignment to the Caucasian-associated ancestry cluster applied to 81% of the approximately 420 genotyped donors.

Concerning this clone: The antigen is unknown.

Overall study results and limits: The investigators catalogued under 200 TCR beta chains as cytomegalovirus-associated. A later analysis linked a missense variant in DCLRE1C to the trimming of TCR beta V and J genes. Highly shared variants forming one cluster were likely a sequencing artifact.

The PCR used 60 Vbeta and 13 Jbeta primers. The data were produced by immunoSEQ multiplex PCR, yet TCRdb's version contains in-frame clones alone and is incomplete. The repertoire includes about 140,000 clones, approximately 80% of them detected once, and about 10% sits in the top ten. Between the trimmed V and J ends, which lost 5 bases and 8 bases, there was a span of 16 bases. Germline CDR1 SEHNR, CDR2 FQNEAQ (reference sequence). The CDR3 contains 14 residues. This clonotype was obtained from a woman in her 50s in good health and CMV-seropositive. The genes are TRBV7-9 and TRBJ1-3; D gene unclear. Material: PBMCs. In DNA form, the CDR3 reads TGTGCCAGCAGCCCTTTCGGCGAGGGAGACACCATATATTTT. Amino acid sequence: CASSPFGEGDTIYF.